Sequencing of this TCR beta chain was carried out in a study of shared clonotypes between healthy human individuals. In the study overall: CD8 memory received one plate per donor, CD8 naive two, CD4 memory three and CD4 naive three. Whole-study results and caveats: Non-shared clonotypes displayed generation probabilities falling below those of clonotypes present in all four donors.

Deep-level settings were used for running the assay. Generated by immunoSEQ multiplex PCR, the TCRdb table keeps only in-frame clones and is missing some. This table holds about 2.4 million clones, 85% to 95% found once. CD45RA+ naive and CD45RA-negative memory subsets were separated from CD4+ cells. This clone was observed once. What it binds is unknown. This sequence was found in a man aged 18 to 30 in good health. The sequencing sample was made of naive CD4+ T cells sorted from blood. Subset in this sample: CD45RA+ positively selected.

The DNA for the CDR3 is TGTGCCAGCAACCAGGGGGGTGCAGATACGCAGTATTTT. Residues: CASNQGGADTQYF. The chain uses TRBV28 and TRBJ2-3, with a possible D match to TRBD1 (7 bases). CDR3 size: 13 residues. Germline V CDR1 and CDR2: MDHEN, SYDVKM. The germline V and J ends were trimmed by 7 bases and 4 bases, with 12 bases remaining between them.